Listed below are T cell receptor beta chains from one sample, sequenced in a study of post-analysis software for immune sequencing data. TCRdb re-called the PCR reads with MiXCR, one entry per CDR3 protein. The sample shows 820,000 or so distinct CDR3 sequences, around 53% of them seen only once. Input material: blood. The receptors come from a girl aged 5 to 17 with multiple sclerosis. Each CDR3 is given with its conserved first and last residue. A D gene is named only where the DNA matches it firmly. Rows may omit the clone size; those that give it use once, few, many or a size class.

clone size: -
D gene: -
V gene: TRBV29-1
J gene: TRBJ2-5
CDR3 protein: CSVPRGVETQYF
CDR3 DNA: TGCAGCGTCCCTAGGGGGGTTGAGACCCAGTACTTC

clone size: -
D gene: -
V gene: TRBV29-1
J gene: TRBJ1-2
CDR3 protein: CSVEDQSTGYGYTF
CDR3 DNA: TGCAGCGTTGAAGATCAAAGTACAGGGTATGGCTACACCTTC

clone size: -
D gene: -
V gene: TRBV29-1
J gene: TRBJ2-1
CDR3 protein: CSVDVKGGISYNEQVF
CDR3 DNA: TGCAGCGTTGATGTTAAGGGGGGGATCTCCTACAATGAGCAGGTCTTC

clone size: -
D gene: -
V gene: TRBV25-1
J gene: TRBJ2-7
CDR3 protein: CASSEYGGSQYF
CDR3 DNA: TGTGCCAGCAGTGAATATGGGGGATCGCAGTACTTC

clone size: few
D gene: -
V gene: TRBV10-1
J gene: TRBJ2-7
CDR3 protein: CASSESGPPYEQYF
CDR3 DNA: TGCGCCAGCAGTGAGTCTGGACCTCCCTACGAGCAGTACTTC

clone size: many
D gene: -
V gene: TRBV5-6
J gene: TRBJ2-1
CDR3 protein: CASIRGQGPTKFF
CDR3 DNA: TGTGCCAGCATCAGGGGCCAGGGCCCTACTAAGTTCTTC

clone size: -
D gene: -
V gene: TRBV9
J gene: TRBJ2-7
CDR3 protein: CASSAPGYEQYF
CDR3 DNA: TGTGCCAGCAGCGCTCCGGGCTACGAGCAGTACTTC

clone size: -
D gene: -
V gene: TRBV29-1
J gene: TRBJ2-1
CDR3 protein: CSVARQSSYNEQFF
CDR3 DNA: TGCAGCGTTGCCCGGCAAAGCTCCTACAATGAGCAGTTCTTC

clone size: -
D gene: -
V gene: TRBV29-1
J gene: TRBJ2-3
CDR3 protein: CSVAKTVSTDTQYF
CDR3 DNA: TGCAGCGTTGCCAAGACGGTTAGCACAGATACGCAGTATTTT

clone size: few
D gene: TRBD1
V gene: TRBV7-9
J gene: TRBJ2-7
CDR3 protein: CASSSTGQGSHEQYF
CDR3 DNA: TGTGCCAGCAGCTCAACGGGACAGGGGAGCCACGAGCAGTACTTC

clone size: -
D gene: TRBD1
V gene: TRBV7-2
J gene: TRBJ2-5
CDR3 protein: CASRLGQGAKTQYF
CDR3 DNA: TGTGCCAGCAGATTAGGACAGGGGGCGAAGACCCAGTACTTC

clone size: few
D gene: TRBD1
V gene: TRBV18
J gene: TRBJ2-7
CDR3 protein: CASSPGTGGPYEQYF
CDR3 DNA: TGTGCCAGCTCACCAGGGACAGGGGGGCCCTACGAGCAGTACTTC

clone size: -
D gene: -
V gene: TRBV20-1
J gene: TRBJ2-7
CDR3 protein: CSTVPGATYEQYF
CDR3 DNA: TGCAGTACTGTCCCCGGGGCCACCTACGAGCAGTACTTC

clone size: few
D gene: -
V gene: TRBV27
J gene: TRBJ2-3
CDR3 protein: CASSPGHRTDTQYF
CDR3 DNA: TGTGCCAGCAGTCCTGGACACCGCACAGATACGCAGTATTTT

clone size: -
D gene: -
V gene: TRBV18
J gene: TRBJ2-6
CDR3 protein: CASSPPISLRGSGANVLTF
CDR3 DNA: TGTGCCAGCTCACCACCGATATCCCTTAGAGGATCTGGGGCCAACGTCCTGACTTTC

clone size: -
D gene: -
V gene: TRBV7-6
J gene: TRBJ1-6
CDR3 protein: CASSLNGLPNSPLHF
CDR3 DNA: TGTGCCAGCAGCCTTAACGGACTCCCTAATTCACCCCTCCACTTT

clone size: few
D gene: -
V gene: TRBV25-1
J gene: TRBJ1-1
CDR3 protein: CASSKGGGTEAFF
CDR3 DNA: TGTGCCAGCAGTAAGGGTGGGGGAACTGAAGCTTTCTTT

clone size: -
D gene: TRBD1
V gene: TRBV4-1
J gene: TRBJ2-1
CDR3 protein: CASSQETGGRKGQFF
CDR3 DNA: TGCGCCAGCAGCCAAGAAACAGGGGGTCGAAAAGGGCAGTTCTTC

clone size: few
D gene: TRBD2
V gene: TRBV5-1
J gene: TRBJ2-3
CDR3 protein: CASSPQPAGRTDTQYF
CDR3 DNA: TGCGCCAGCAGCCCCCAACCAGCGGGGCGCACAGATACGCAGTATTTT

clone size: -
D gene: -
V gene: TRBV20-1
J gene: TRBJ2-3
CDR3 protein: CSARARGTDTQYF
CDR3 DNA: TGCAGTGCTAGAGCGAGGGGCACAGATACGCAGTATTTT